One and the same sample provided the 23 T cell receptor beta chains below, sequenced in a study of Graves' ophthalmopathy and Graves' hyperthyroidism. For repertoire sequencing, the TCR beta CDR3 regions were amplified from RNA transcripts. The authors performed first-round RT-PCR with HTBI primers and then a second-round multiplex PCR. MiXCR was run by TCRdb on the multiplex PCR reads, yielding one entry per CDR3 protein. The top ten hold 9.8% of the sample, which has approximately 500,000 distinct CDR3 sequences, under 15% seen once. The specimen sequenced was blood. The receptors shown here come from a woman aged 25 to 45 with Graves' ophthalmopathy.

There are many counts of this clonotype. The chain uses TRBV10-3 and TRBJ1-2, with TRBD1 as a possible D gene (5 bases). Trimming removed 3 bases at V and 5 bases at J, with 7 bases between. Germline V gene sequence: CDR1 ENHRY, CDR2 SYGVKD. This CDR3 has 12 amino acids. The CDR3 sequence is CAISDGGYGYTF. CDR3 sequence (DNA): TGTGCCATCAGTGACGGGGGATATGGCTACACCTTC.

This clonotype has just a few counts. The missing conserved phenylalanine or tryptophan at the end of this CDR3 makes a read error likely. Because the CDR3's place on the DNA is in doubt, the DNA is left out and the CDR3 is given as listed by TCRdb. The chain links TRBV7-8 to TRBJ1-1; the table gives TRBD1 as D, unverified against the DNA. Germline V gene lookup returns CDR1 SGHVS and CDR2 FQNEAQ. From its first to its last residue, the CDR3 has 17 amino acids. This CDR3 reads CASSLGDRRDMNTEACV.

Ten or more counts support this clonotype. V usage is TRBV7-2 and J usage is TRBJ2-7; no clear D gene. The length of the CDR3 is 14 residues. CDR1 and CDR2 from the germline V gene are SGHTA and FQGNSA. The V end was cut by 1 base, the J end by 0 bases, with 7 bases between. The CDR3 is CASSLDQYSYEQYF. The CDR3 DNA follows: TGTGCCAGCAGCTTAGATCAATACTCCTACGAGCAGTACTTC.

This clonotype came up many times. Germline and junction disagree at one end, which may indicate a read error. The V call is TRBV2, the J call TRBJ1-2; tentative D call: TRBD1 (5 bases). The CDR3 is 15 amino acids. Per germline, CDR1 SNHLY and CDR2 FYNNEI. As DNA, the CDR3 is TGTGCCAGCATCCCCTTTCGTGACAGTCACTATGGTTACACCTTC. This encodes CASIPFRDSHYGYTF.

This clonotype was recorded at least ten times. J is TRBJ2-2 and V is TRBV15; D unclear. The germline V gene has CDR1 LNHNV and CDR2 YYDKDF (reference sequence). Trimming shortened V by 0 bases and J by 6 bases, and 2 bases separated the two germline ends. CDR3 length equals 12 residues. In nucleotides, the CDR3 is TGTGCCACCAGCAGAGACTCCGGGGAGCTGTTTTTT. It translates to CATSRDSGELFF. The variable domain in full, with the rest retrieved from reference TRBV15 and TRBJ2-2, is DAMVIQNPRYQVTQFGKPVTLSCSQTLNHNVMYWYQQKSSQAPKLLFHYYDKDFNNEADTPDNFQSRRPNTSFCFLDIRSPGLGDTAMYLCATSRDSGELFFGEGSRLTVL.

The J gene is TRBJ2-7, the V gene TRBV6-1, with TRBD1 identical over 8 bases. This CDR3 has 14 amino acids. J lost 5 bases, V lost 10 bases, and 13 bases had no gene match. Germline CDR1 is MNHNS and CDR2 is SASEGT. CDR3 in DNA: TGTGCCACCCAAAATCGACAGGGGAAGAACGAGCAGTACTTC. Translated: CATQNRQGKNEQYF.

This clonotype was seen more than once but under ten times. The chain carries TRBV19 and TRBJ1-5, with TRBD1 identical over 10 bases. CDR3 length equals 15 residues. The V gene end was trimmed by 4 bases and the J gene end by 7 bases; junction bases not matched to a gene: 7. The germline V gene has CDR1 LNHDA and CDR2 SQIVND (reference sequence). The CDR3 coding sequence is TGTGCCAGTAGTACCCGACAGGGGGCCGGACAGCCCCAGCATTTT. Amino acid sequence: CASSTRQGAGQPQHF.

This clonotype was counted at least ten times. The chain links TRBV7-3 to TRBJ2-5, with D tentatively TRBD1 or TRBD2 (6 bases each). From germline, CDR1 is SGHTA and CDR2 FQGTGA. V lost 8 bases and J 5 bases, leaving 21 bases between the germline ends. This CDR3 spans 15 amino acids. The CDR3 is CASGLQGGPGETQYF. The CDR3 DNA sequence: TGTGCCAGCGGACTACAGGGAGGCCCTGGTGAGACCCAGTACTTC.

This clonotype was recorded many times. This chain uses TRBV9 with TRBJ1-3; no firm D call. Per germline, CDR1 SGDLS and CDR2 YYNGEE. With 0 bases removed from V and 1 base from J, the gap between germline ends came to 8 bases. The CDR3 loop spans 15 amino acids. CDR3 nucleotide sequence: TGTGCCAGCAGCGTAGCTCCAGAGTCTGGAAACACCATATATTTT. The encoded protein is CASSVAPESGNTIYF.

Many counts were recorded for this clonotype. V usage is TRBV6-2 or TRBV6-3 and J usage is TRBJ2-7, with TRBD2 matching 8 bases. The CDR3 is 19 residues long. V lost 6 bases, J lost 0 bases, and 19 bases stayed unmatched. CDR1 and CDR2 from the germline V gene are MNHEY and SVGEGT. The CDR3 DNA reads TGTGCCAGCAGGTATGGAGCGGGAGCTCAAACCGGGAGCTCCTACGAGCAGTACTTC. Its protein product is CASRYGAGAQTGSSYEQYF.

This clonotype was counted many times. The chain carries TRBV7-9 and TRBJ1-2, with 11 bases matching TRBD1. Germline CDR1 and CDR2: SEHNR and FQNEAQ (reference sequence). Unmatched junction bases numbered 5, after V lost 3 bases and J lost 8 bases. The CDR3 runs to 14 residues. The CDR3 protein is CASSLDRGPEGYTF. In nucleotides, the CDR3 is TGTGCCAGCAGCTTGGACAGGGGGCCGGAAGGCTACACCTTC.

This clonotype showed up many times. CDR3: CASGYWKGTNSPLHF. CDR3 in DNA: TGTGCCAGCGGTTATTGGAAAGGAACGAATTCACCCCTCCACTTT. The chain has TRBV28 and TRBJ1-6; no definite D call. This CDR3 is built from 15 residues. Trimming left V 8 bases short and J 7 bases short, with 18 bases between. The germline gives CDR1 MDHEN, CDR2 SYDVKM. Full variable domain (missing parts from reference TRBV28 and TRBJ1-6): DVKVTQSSRYLVKRTGEKVFLECVQDMDHENMFWYRQDPGLGLRLIYFSYDVKMKEKGDIPEGYSVSREKKERFSLILESASTNQTSMYLCASGYWKGTNSPLHFGNGTRLTVT.

This clonotype appeared many times. The V call is TRBV30, the J call TRBJ1-1; D perhaps matches TRBD1 (5 bases). Germline V CDR1 and CDR2: GTSNPN, SVGIG (reference sequence). Between the trimmed V and J ends, which lost 8 bases and 4 bases, there was a span of 17 bases. The CDR3 loop spans 13 amino acids. The CDR3 nucleotides are TGTGCCGGAGCATTCGGGGGTGGCACTGAAGCTTTCTTT. This encodes CAGAFGGGTEAFF.

Note on this clonotype: Since a much larger clone is just one base distant, this may be a read error. This chain links TRBV12-3 or TRBV12-4 with TRBJ2-2, with D perhaps matching TRBD2 (5 bases). The CDR3 runs 14 residues. The CDR3 is CASSLQENTGELLF. Here the CDR3 DNA reads TGTGCCAGCAGTCTGCAGGAGAACACCGGGGAGCTGTTGTTT.

Many counts were recorded for this clonotype. This chain joins TRBV7-8 and TRBJ2-2; 7 bases line up with TRBD2. This CDR3 is 16 amino acids long. V gave up 1 base and J gave up 4 bases; unmatched junction bases: 6. CDR1 and CDR2 from the germline V gene are SGHVS and FQNEAQ. CDR3 amino acids: CASSLVGSGLTGELFF. The CDR3 bases are TGTGCCAGCAGCTTAGTCGGTAGCGGGCTCACCGGGGAGCTGTTTTTT.

This clonotype was seen ten or more times. Here the CDR3 DNA reads TGTGCCACCAGCCCCCCCAGCAGGGGGTTCTACGAGCAGTACTTC. It is translated as CATSPPSRGFYEQYF. The chain has TRBV15 and TRBJ2-7, with 7 bases matching TRBD1. Per germline, CDR1 LNHNV and CDR2 YYDKDF (reference sequence). Trimming took 5 bases from V and 3 from J; bases not matched to a gene: 10. The CDR3 totals 15 residues.

This clonotype was detected many times. The V call is TRBV25-1, the J call TRBJ1-1; tentative D call: TRBD1 (6 bases). The germline CDR1 and CDR2 sequences are MGHDK and SYGVNS. The length of the CDR3 is 20 residues. With 6 bases removed from V and 2 bases from J, the gap between germline ends came to 31 bases. The CDR3 protein is CASRTFSPTGRSWYNTEAFF. In DNA form, the CDR3 reads TGTGCCAGCAGGACTTTCTCCCCGACAGGCCGCTCTTGGTATAACACTGAAGCTTTCTTT.

This clonotype was seen many times. The rearrangement joins TRBV6-2 or TRBV6-3 to TRBJ1-1; the match to TRBD1 covers 9 bases. CDR1 MNHEY and CDR2 SVGEGT come from the germline V gene. The CDR3 has 14 amino acids. V gave up 5 bases and J gave up 4 bases; unmatched junction bases: 5. Here the CDR3 reads CASSGQGSSTEAFF. The CDR3, as DNA: TGTGCCAGCAGTGGACAGGGGTCGAGCACTGAAGCTTTCTTT.

This clonotype appeared a few times. The chain combines TRBV29-1 with TRBJ2-2; D is uncertain. The CDR3 sequence is 13 residues long. V was pared by 7 bases and J by 4 bases, with 13 bases between. Germline CDR1 and CDR2: SQVTM and ANQGSEA. DNA for the CDR3: TGCAGCGGTTCTAAACCCGCCACCGGGGAGCTGTTTTTT. It translates to CSGSKPATGELFF.

This clonotype was recorded many times. The gene calls are TRBV7-6 and TRBJ1-1; D unclear. This CDR3 has 14 residues. The germline V gene encodes CDR1 SGHVS and CDR2 FNYEAQ. Trimming took 3 bases from V and 1 from J, leaving 9 bases between them. DNA for the CDR3: TGTGCCAGCAGCTTGCAGGCCCGGAACACTGAAGCTTTCTTT. Translating it yields CASSLQARNTEAFF.

The CDR3 loop is CASRSYVATEQYF. Here the CDR3 DNA reads TGTGCCAGCAGATCATATGTAGCAACTGAGCAGTACTTC. This chain uses TRBV28 with TRBJ2-7, with D unclear. This CDR3 has 13 residues. V lost 6 bases and J lost 7, with 16 bases in between. CDR1 and CDR2 from the germline V gene are MDHEN and SYDVKM.

This clonotype was counted many times. V usage is TRBV30 and J usage is TRBJ1-1; D perhaps matches TRBD1 (6 bases). Germline V CDR1 and CDR2: GTSNPN, SVGIG (reference sequence). The V end was cut by 2 bases, the J end by 5 bases, with 15 bases between. This CDR3 has 14 amino acids. In nucleotides, the CDR3 is TGTGCCTGGAGTCTCGGGGGGGCAGAGACTGAAGCTTTCTTT. Protein product: CAWSLGGAETEAFF.

This clonotype was seen many times. The gene calls are TRBV7-9 and TRBJ1-2; 8 positions agree with TRBD1. From germline, CDR1 is SEHNR and CDR2 FQNEAQ (reference sequence). The V segment lost 4 bases and the J segment 3 bases; nucleotides outside the gene matches: 4. This CDR3 has 14 residues. The CDR3 DNA follows: TGTGCCAGCAGCTCCGGGACAGGATACTATGGCTACACCTTC. Translated: CASSSGTGYYGYTF.